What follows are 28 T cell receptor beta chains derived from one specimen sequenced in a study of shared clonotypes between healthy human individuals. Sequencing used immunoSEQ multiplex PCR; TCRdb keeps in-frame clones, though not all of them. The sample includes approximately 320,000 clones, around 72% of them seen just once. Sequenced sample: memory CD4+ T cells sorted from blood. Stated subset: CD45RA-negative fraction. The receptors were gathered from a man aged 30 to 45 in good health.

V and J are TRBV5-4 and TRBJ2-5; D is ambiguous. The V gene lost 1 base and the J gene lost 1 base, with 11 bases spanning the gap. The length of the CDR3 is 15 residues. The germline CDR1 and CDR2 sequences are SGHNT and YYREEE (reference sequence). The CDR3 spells CASSLKGPSQETQYF. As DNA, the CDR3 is TGTGCCAGCAGCTTGAAGGGTCCTAGCCAAGAGACCCAGTACTTC.

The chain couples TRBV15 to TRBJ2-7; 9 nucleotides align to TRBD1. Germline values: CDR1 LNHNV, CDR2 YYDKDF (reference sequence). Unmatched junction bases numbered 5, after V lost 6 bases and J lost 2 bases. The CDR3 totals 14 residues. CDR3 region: CATRLTGGAYEQYF. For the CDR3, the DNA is TGTGCCACCAGGCTGACAGGGGGAGCCTACGAGCAGTACTTC.

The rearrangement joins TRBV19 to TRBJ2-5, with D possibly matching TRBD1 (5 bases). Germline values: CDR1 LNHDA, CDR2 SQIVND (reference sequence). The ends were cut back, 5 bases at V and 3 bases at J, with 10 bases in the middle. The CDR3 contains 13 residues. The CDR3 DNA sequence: TGTGCCAGTAGTTTGAACAGGAAAGAGACCCAGTACTTC. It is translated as CASSLNRKETQYF.

The CDR3 DNA follows: TGTGCCATCAGTGAGACCGTGCCGGGACAGGGTTACAATGAGCAGTTCTTC. This codes for CAISETVPGQGYNEQFF. V is TRBV10-3 and J is TRBJ2-1; the match to TRBD1 covers 9 bases. V gave up 2 bases and J gave up 4 bases; unmatched junction bases: 9. The CDR3 covers 17 residues. From germline, CDR1 is ENHRY and CDR2 SYGVKD.

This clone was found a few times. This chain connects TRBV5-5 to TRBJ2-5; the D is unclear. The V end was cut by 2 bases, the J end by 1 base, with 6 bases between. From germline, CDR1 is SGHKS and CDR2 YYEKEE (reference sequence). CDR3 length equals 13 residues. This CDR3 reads CASSFGTQETQYF. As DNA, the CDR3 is TGTGCCAGCAGCTTTGGAACCCAAGAGACCCAGTACTTC.

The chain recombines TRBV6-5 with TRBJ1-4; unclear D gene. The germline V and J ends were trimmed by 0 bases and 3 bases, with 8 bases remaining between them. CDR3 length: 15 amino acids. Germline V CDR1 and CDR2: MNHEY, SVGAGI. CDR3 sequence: CASSYSEQPNEKLFF. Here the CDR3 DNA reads TGTGCCAGCAGTTACTCGGAGCAACCTAATGAAAAACTGTTTTTT.

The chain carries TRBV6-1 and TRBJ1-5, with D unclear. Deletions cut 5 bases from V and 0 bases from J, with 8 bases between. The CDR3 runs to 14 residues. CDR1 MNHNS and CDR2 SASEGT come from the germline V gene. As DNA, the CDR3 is TGTGCCAGCAGTTCAACGCATAGCAATCAGCCCCAGCATTTT. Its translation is CASSSTHSNQPQHF.

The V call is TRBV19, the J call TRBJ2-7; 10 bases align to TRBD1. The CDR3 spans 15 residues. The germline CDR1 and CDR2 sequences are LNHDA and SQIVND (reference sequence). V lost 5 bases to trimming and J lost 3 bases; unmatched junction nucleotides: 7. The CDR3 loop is CASSRVGQGGYEQYF. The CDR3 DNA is TGTGCCAGTAGTCGCGTCGGACAGGGGGGCTACGAGCAGTACTTC. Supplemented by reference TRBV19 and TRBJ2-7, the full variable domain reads DGGITQSPKYLFRKEGQNVTLSCEQNLNHDAMYWYRQDPGQGLRLIYYSQIVNDFQKGDIAEGYSVSREKKESFPLTVTSAQKNPTAFYLCASSRVGQGGYEQYFGPGTRLTVT.

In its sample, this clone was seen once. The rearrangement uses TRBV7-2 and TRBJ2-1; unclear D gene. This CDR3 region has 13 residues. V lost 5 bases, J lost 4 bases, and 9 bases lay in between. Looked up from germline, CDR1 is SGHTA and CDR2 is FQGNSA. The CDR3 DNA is TGTGCCAGCAGCAAGACTTCTTACAATGAGCAGTTCTTC. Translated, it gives CASSKTSYNEQFF.

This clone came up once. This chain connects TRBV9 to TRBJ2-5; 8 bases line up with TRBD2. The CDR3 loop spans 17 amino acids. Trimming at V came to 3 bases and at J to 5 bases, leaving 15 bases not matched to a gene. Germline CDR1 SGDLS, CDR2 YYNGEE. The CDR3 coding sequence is TGTGCCAGCAGCGCCGGTTCACGAGCGGGAGCTACGGAGACCCAGTACTTC. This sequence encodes CASSAGSRAGATETQYF.

CDR3 protein: CASSRLIHRVDPNEQYF. The CDR3 DNA sequence: TGCGCCAGCAGTCGGCTTATCCACAGGGTGGATCCTAACGAGCAGTACTTC. J is TRBJ2-7 and V is TRBV23-1, with D perhaps matching TRBD1 (6 bases). TRBV23-1 is designated an ORF whose function remains uncertain. This CDR3 is 17 amino acids long. V was clipped by 4 bases and J by 5 bases, with 24 bases between them.

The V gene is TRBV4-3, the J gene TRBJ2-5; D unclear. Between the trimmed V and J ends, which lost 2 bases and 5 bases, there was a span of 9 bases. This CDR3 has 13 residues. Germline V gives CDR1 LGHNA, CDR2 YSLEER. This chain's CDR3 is CASSQSNLETQYF. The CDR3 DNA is TGCGCCAGCAGCCAATCGAACTTGGAGACCCAGTACTTC.

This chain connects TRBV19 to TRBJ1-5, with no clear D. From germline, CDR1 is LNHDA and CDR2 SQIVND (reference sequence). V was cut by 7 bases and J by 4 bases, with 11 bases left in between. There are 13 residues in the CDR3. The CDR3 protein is CASTNSRNQPQHF. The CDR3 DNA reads TGTGCCAGTACAAACAGTCGTAATCAGCCCCAGCATTTT.

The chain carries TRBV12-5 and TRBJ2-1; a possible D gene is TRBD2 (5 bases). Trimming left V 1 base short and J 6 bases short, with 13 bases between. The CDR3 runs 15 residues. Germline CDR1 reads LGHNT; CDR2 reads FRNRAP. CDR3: CASGLAPVAGNEQFF. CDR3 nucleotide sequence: TGTGCTAGTGGTTTGGCCCCGGTTGCGGGCAATGAGCAGTTCTTC.

CDR3 residues: CAISRLAGAADTQYF. The CDR3 DNA sequence: TGTGCCATCAGTCGCCTAGCGGGAGCGGCAGATACGCAGTATTTT. The chain uses TRBV10-3 and TRBJ2-3; TRBD2 matches 10 bases. The junction had 6 bases not matched to a gene; V was cut back by 5 bases and J by 4 bases. Germline V gene lookup returns CDR1 ENHRY and CDR2 SYGVKD. The CDR3 length is 15 residues.

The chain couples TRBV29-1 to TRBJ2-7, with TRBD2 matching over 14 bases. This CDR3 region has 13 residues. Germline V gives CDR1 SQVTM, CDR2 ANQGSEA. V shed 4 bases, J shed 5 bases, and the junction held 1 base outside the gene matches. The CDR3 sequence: CSVATSGRDEQYF. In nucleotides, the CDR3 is TGCAGCGTTGCGACTAGCGGGAGGGACGAGCAGTACTTC.

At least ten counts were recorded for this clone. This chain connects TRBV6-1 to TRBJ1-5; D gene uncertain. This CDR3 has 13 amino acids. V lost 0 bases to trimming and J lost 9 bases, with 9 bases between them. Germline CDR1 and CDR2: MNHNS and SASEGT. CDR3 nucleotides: TGTGCCAGCAGTGAAGCCCTCCATCGGCCCCAGCATTTT. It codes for CASSEALHRPQHF.

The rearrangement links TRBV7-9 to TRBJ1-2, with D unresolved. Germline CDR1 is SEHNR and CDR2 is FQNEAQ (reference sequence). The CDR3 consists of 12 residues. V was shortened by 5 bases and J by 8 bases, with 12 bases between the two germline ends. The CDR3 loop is CASSIYVEGYTF. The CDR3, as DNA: TGTGCCAGCAGCATTTACGTCGAAGGCTACACCTTC.

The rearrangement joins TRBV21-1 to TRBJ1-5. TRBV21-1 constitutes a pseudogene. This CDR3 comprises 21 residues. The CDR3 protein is CASSKIKILPFDGENNQPQHF. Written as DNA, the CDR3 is TGTGCCAGCAGCAAAATTAAGATACTCCCTTTCGATGGGGAGAACAATCAGCCCCAGCATTTT.

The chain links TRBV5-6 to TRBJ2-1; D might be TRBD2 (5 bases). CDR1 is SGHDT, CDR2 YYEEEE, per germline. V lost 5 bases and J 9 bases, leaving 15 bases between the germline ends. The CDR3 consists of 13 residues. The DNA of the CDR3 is TGTGCCAGCAGTTGGTCCCGAGGAGGTGAGCAGTTCTTC. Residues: CASSWSRGGEQFF.

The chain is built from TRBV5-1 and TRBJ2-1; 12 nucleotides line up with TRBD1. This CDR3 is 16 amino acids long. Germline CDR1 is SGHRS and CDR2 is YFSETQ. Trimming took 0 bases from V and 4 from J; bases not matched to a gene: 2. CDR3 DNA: TGCGCCAGCAGCTTGGGGGACAGGGGGCTTTACAATGAGCAGTTCTTC. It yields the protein CASSLGDRGLYNEQFF.

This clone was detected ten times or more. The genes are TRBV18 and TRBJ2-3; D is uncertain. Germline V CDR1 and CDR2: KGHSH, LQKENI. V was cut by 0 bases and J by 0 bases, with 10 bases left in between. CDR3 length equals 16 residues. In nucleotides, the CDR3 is TGTGCCAGCTCACCACCGGACGGTACTAGCACAGATACGCAGTATTTT. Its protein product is CASSPPDGTSTDTQYF.

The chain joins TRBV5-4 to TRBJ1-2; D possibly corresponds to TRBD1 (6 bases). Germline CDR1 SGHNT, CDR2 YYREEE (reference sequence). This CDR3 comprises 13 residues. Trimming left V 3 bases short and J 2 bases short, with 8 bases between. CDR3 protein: CASSYDRNYGYTF. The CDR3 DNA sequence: TGTGCCAGCAGCTACGACAGGAACTATGGCTACACCTTC.

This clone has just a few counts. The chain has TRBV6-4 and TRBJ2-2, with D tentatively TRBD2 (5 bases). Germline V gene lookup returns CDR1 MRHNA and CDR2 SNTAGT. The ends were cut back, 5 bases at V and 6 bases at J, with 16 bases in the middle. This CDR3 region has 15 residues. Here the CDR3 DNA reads TGTGCCAGCAGTAGGAGGTTTGGCGCGCCCGGGGAGCTGTTTTTT. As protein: CASSRRFGAPGELFF.

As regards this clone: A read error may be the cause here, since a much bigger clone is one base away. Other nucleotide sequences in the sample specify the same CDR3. Written as DNA, the CDR3 is TGCGCCAGCAGCTTGGACGGGACTAGCTTCTACGAGCAATACTTC. Its translation: CASSLDGTSFYEQYF. The chain links TRBV5-1 to TRBJ2-7; 9 positions agree with TRBD2. The germline CDR1 and CDR2 sequences are SGHRS and YFSETQ. This CDR3 region has 15 residues.

This CDR3 reads CASKGGRSAGELFF. The DNA of the CDR3 is TGTGCCAGCAAGGGCGGGAGATCTGCCGGGGAGCTGTTTTTT. The chain uses TRBV27 and TRBJ2-2; 7 nucleotides line up with TRBD2. The length of the CDR3 is 14 residues. In germline, CDR1 is MNHEY, CDR2 SMNVEV (reference sequence). Unmatched junction bases numbered 8, after V lost 7 bases and J lost 6 bases.

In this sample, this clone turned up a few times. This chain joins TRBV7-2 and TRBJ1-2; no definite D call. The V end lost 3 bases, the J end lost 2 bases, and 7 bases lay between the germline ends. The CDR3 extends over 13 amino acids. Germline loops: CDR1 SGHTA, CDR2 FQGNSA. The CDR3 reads CASSFGYNYGYTF. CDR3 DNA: TGTGCCAGCAGCTTCGGGTACAACTATGGCTACACCTTC. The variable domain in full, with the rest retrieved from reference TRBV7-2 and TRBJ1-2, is GAGVSQSPSNKVTEKGKDVELRCDPISGHTALYWYRQSLGQGLEFLIYFQGNSAPDKSGLPSDRFSAERTGGSVSTLTIQRTQQEDSAVYLCASSFGYNYGYTFGSGTRLTVV.

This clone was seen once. Here the CDR3 reads CASSTTGITEAFF. CDR3 sequence (DNA): TGTGCCAGCAGTACTACCGGGATAACTGAAGCTTTCTTT. This rearrangement joins TRBV6-1 to TRBJ1-1; D gene uncertain. Germline V gene data show CDR1 as MNHNS and CDR2 as SASEGT. The CDR3 is made up of 13 amino acids. Trimming removed 5 bases at V and 5 bases at J, with 12 bases between.